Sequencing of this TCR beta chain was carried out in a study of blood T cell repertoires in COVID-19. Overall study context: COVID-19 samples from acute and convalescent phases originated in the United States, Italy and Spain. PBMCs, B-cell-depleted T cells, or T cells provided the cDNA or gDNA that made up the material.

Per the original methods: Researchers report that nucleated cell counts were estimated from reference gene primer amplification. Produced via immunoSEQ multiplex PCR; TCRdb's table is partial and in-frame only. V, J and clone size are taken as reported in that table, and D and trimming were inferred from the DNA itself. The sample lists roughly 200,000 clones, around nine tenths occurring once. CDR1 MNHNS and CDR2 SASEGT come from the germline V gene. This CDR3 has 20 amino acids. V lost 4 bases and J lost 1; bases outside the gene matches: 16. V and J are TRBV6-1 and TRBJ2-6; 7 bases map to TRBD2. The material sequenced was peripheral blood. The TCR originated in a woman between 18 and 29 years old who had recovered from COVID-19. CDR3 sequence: CASSAPPGGKLSSGANVLTF. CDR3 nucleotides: TGTGCCAGCAGTGCTCCACCGGGGGGAAAATTGTCGTCTGGGGCCAACGTCCTGACTTTC.